Below are 15 T cell receptor beta chains sequenced from a single sample in a study of shared clonotypes between healthy human individuals (dated by TCRdb to about 2020). Library creation used the immunoSEQ multiplex PCR assay. TCRdb re-hosts the immuneACCESS table, in-frame sequences only. Its copies lack some clones; in the studies checked, an unresolved V gene accounts for under half of them, and the cause for the rest is not known. The sample table lists 2 million to 2.5 million clones, approximately 93% of them with a count of one. The ten largest account for approximately 0.35% of the sample. The sequencing input was naive CD4+ T cells from PBMCs. What the cell subset or site label conveys for this sample: CD45RA+ positively selected. The receptors originated from a man aged 18 to 29 in good health. Some clones in this sample may be carry-over from other donors' samples.

The CDR3 DNA follows: TGTGCCAGCAGCTTATTAGGGCGGGAGAGGACCGGGGAGCTGTTTTTT. Amino acids: CASSLLGRERTGELFF. V usage is TRBV7-3 and J usage is TRBJ2-2, with 7 nucleotides matching TRBD2. The V gene end was trimmed by 2 bases and the J gene end by 5 bases; junction bases not matched to a gene: 8. Germline-derived CDR1 and CDR2 are SGHTA and FQGTGA. This CDR3 has 16 residues.

The table lists this clone with a count of one. The chain couples TRBV7-3 to TRBJ2-1; no definite D call. Germline V lookup: CDR1 SGHTA, CDR2 FQGTGA. V lost 2 bases to trimming and J lost 8 bases, with 10 bases between them. The CDR3 loop spans 13 amino acids. The CDR3 is CASSLASSYEQFF. CDR3 DNA: TGTGCCAGCAGCTTAGCTAGTTCATATGAGCAGTTCTTC. Looking up the rest from reference TRBV7-3 and TRBJ2-1 gives the full variable domain: GAGVSQTPSNKVTEKGKYVELRCDPISGHTALYWYRQSLGQGPEFLIYFQGTGAADDSGLPNDRFFAVRPEGSVSTLKIQRTERGDSAVYLCASSLASSYEQFFGPGTRLTVL.

For this clone: Compared with germline, one end of the junction differs, possibly owing to a read error. This rearrangement joins TRBV7-9 to TRBJ2-7, with no clear D. The germline gives CDR1 SEHNR, CDR2 FQNEAQ (reference sequence). The CDR3 is made up of 14 amino acids. CDR3 amino acids: CASSLVGFSYGQYF. The CDR3 DNA sequence: TGTGCCAGCAGCTTAGTCGGTTTCTCCTACGGGCAGTACTTC.

V usage is TRBV5-5 and J usage is TRBJ2-5, with D unclear. V lost 4 bases to trimming and J lost 1 base, with 20 bases between them. CDR3 size: 17 residues. The V gene's germline CDR1 is SGHKS and CDR2 YYEKEE (reference sequence). CDR3 DNA sequence: TGTGCCAGCAGCGCTGCGTCGTTCGGAGAGATCCAAGAGACCCAGTACTTC. Protein sequence: CASSAASFGEIQETQYF. Drawing the rest from reference TRBV5-5 and TRBJ2-5, the complete variable domain is DAGVTQSPTHLIKTRGQQVTLRCSPISGHKSVSWYQQVLGQGPQFIFQYYEKEERGRGNFPDRFSARQFPNYSSELNVNALLLGDSALYLCASSAASFGEIQETQYFGPGTRLLVL.

The CDR3 bases are TGCGCCAGCAGCCGACTTAGGGATGAAAAACTGTTTTTT. Protein sequence: CASSRLRDEKLFF. The genes are TRBV5-1 and TRBJ1-4; D gene ambiguous. The germline CDR1 and CDR2 sequences are SGHRS and YFSETQ. Trimming pared 4 bases from V and 6 bases from J, leaving 10 bases between. CDR3 size: 13 residues.

This sequence joins TRBV30 and TRBJ1-4, with D possibly TRBD1 on 6 matching bases. With 1 base removed from V and 7 bases from J, the gap between germline ends came to 13 bases. The germline V gene encodes CDR1 GTSNPN and CDR2 SVGIG (reference sequence). This CDR3 contains 14 residues. The CDR3 sequence: CAWSADRGVEKLFF. Written as DNA, the CDR3 is TGTGCCTGGAGTGCGGACAGAGGGGTTGAAAAACTGTTTTTT.

The CDR3 sequence: CATSRGNRVKGDEQFF. In nucleotides, the CDR3 is TGTGCCACCAGCAGAGGGAACAGGGTTAAAGGGGATGAGCAGTTCTTC. The rearrangement joins TRBV15 to TRBJ2-1, with a possible D match to TRBD1 (6 bases). V was trimmed by 1 base and J by 8 bases, leaving 18 bases between them. The CDR3 length is 16 residues. Germline V gives CDR1 LNHNV, CDR2 YYDKDF (reference sequence).

V gene TRBV6-5 combines with J gene TRBJ1-3; D not certain. Germline CDR1 is MNHEY and CDR2 is SVGAGI. The CDR3 has 14 amino acids. V was trimmed by 7 bases and J by 10 bases, leaving 20 bases between them. DNA for the CDR3: TGTGCCAGCATCCCCACCCAAGGACCTGGGACCATATATTTT. It translates to CASIPTQGPGTIYF.

The chain recombines TRBV6-1 with TRBJ1-2; the D is unclear. The germline gives CDR1 MNHNS, CDR2 SASEGT. CDR3 length: 14 amino acids. V dropped 2 bases and J dropped 3 bases, with 10 bases sitting between them. CDR3 bases: TGTGCCAGCAGTGAAAATGTGGGATACTATGGCTACACCTTC. The encoded protein is CASSENVGYYGYTF.

V gene TRBV6-1 combines with J gene TRBJ2-1; TRBD2 aligns across 10 bases. Trimming took 11 bases from V and 7 from J; bases not matched to a gene: 8. CDR3 size: 13 residues. Germline V gene lookup returns CDR1 MNHNS and CDR2 SASEGT. The CDR3: CASIRTSGNEQFF. The CDR3 region has the DNA TGTGCCTCTATCCGGACTAGCGGTAATGAGCAGTTCTTC.

This chain connects TRBV9 to TRBJ2-3; 13 bases line up with TRBD2. The germline gives CDR1 SGDLS, CDR2 YYNGEE. Trimming took 2 bases from V and 7 from J; bases not matched to a gene: 10. The CDR3 sequence is 17 residues long. CDR3 loop: CASSVHRTSGSLNTQYF. In DNA form, the CDR3 reads TGTGCCAGCAGCGTTCATAGGACTAGCGGGAGTCTGAATACGCAGTATTTT.

This clone was counted between two and nine times. The identical CDR3 is also encoded by other nucleotide sequences in the sample. The V gene is TRBV20-1, the J gene TRBJ1-2; tentatively, D is TRBD1 (6 bases). Deletions cut 6 bases from V and 5 bases from J, with 10 bases between. Germline-derived CDR1 and CDR2 are DFQATT and SNEGSKA (reference sequence). CDR3 size: 11 residues. The CDR3 loop reads CSALTGYGYTF. The CDR3 DNA follows: TGCAGTGCCCTAACAGGGTATGGCTACACCTTC.

The chain couples TRBV29-1 to TRBJ2-5, with D perhaps TRBD1 (6 bases). Germline V CDR1 and CDR2: SQVTM, ANQGSEA. The CDR3 consists of 12 residues. V was clipped by 6 bases and J by 2 bases, with 10 bases between them. The CDR3 loop is CSVLGQQETQYF. In DNA, the CDR3 is TGCAGCGTCCTCGGACAGCAAGAGACCCAGTACTTC.

V usage is TRBV11-2 and J usage is TRBJ2-5; no definite D call. V was shortened by 2 bases and J by 1 base, with 8 bases between the two germline ends. Germline V gives CDR1 SGHAT, CDR2 FQNNGV. This CDR3 region has 14 residues. The CDR3 DNA reads as TGTGCCAGCAGCTTAACCTACTTCCAAGAGACCCAGTACTTC. Residues: CASSLTYFQETQYF.

To note about this clone: Different DNA sequences within this sample yield the same CDR3. The CDR3 DNA reads TGCGCCAGCAGCTTACAGGGGACCAACACTGAAGCTTTCTTT. This gives the protein CASSLQGTNTEAFF. The chain uses TRBV5-1 and TRBJ1-1; 7 positions agree with TRBD1. V was pared by 2 bases and J by 2 bases, with 3 bases of the junction left unmatched. This CDR3 spans 14 amino acids. In germline, CDR1 is SGHRS, CDR2 YFSETQ.